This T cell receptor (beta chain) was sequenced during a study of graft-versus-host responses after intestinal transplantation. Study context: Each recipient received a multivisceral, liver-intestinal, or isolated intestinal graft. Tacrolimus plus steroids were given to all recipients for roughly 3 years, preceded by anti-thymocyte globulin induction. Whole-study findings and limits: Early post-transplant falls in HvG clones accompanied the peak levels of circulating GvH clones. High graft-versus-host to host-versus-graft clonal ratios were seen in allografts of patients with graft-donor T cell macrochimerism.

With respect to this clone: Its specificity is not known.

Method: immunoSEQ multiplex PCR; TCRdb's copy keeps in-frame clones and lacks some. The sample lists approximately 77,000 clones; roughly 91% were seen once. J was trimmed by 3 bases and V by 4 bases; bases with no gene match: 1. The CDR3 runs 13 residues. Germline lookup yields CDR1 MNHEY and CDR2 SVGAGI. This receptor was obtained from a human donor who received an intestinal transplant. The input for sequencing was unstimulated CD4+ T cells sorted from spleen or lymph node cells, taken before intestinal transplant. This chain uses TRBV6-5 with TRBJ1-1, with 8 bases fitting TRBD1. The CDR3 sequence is CASSLDRDTEAFF. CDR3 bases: TGTGCCAGCAGTTTGGACAGGGACACTGAAGCTTTCTTT.